This paragraph covers one T cell receptor beta chain sequence. The antigen remains undetermined. Only in-frame clones appear in the TCRdb table, and some are missing; sequencing was by immunoSEQ multiplex PCR. This sample has 99,000 or so clones, with over 85% found just once. These data are taken from a study of siplizumab effects on memory and regulatory T cells. Study results and caveats: With siplizumab, cumulative frequency of CD4+ memory-derived alloreactive sequences dropped significantly. Siplizumab cultures yielded proliferating Tregs whose suppressive function was not confirmed.

Germline V CDR1 and CDR2: MNHNS, SASEGT. J lost 8 bases, V lost 10 bases, and 11 bases had no gene match. This CDR3 is built from 13 residues. The chain employs TRBV6-1 and TRBJ1-2, with 9 positions matching TRBD1. The sequence came from a human donor in good health. Sequenced material: Tregs sorted from blood. CDR3: CAIQRGQGWGYTF. CDR3 bases: TGTGCCATCCAAAGGGGACAGGGCTGGGGCTACACCTTC.